Listed below are T cell receptor beta chains from one sample, sequenced in a study of blood T cells in healthy people across ages. TCRdb re-derived calls from the 5' RACE reads in MiXCR, one entry per CDR3 protein. Counted here are roughly 1,500,000 distinct CDR3 sequences, around 36% occurring once; the ten biggest clones make up about 11%. Sequencing used blood. These receptors all come from a woman younger than 45 in good health. Both conserved end residues are part of each CDR3. Fields, in order: V gene, clone size, CDR3 length, CDR3 protein. Clone size is given for some rows only: seen once, a few or many times, or a class if the clone is expanded.

v_call: TRBV28
clone_size: .
cdr3_length: 15
cdr3_aa: CASSLPGQGILEQYF

v_call: TRBV29-1
clone_size: .
cdr3_length: 16
cdr3_aa: CSVEEFAGADNGKLFF

v_call: TRBV29-1
clone_size: .
cdr3_length: 12
cdr3_aa: CSDGTLDTEAFF

v_call: TRBV7-9
clone_size: few
cdr3_length: 16
cdr3_aa: CASSLVGLAGENEQFF

v_call: TRBV12-3/TRBV12-4
clone_size: few
cdr3_length: 14
cdr3_aa: CASSWTDINEKLFF

v_call: TRBV29-1
clone_size: .
cdr3_length: 13
cdr3_aa: CSAQGAGTDTQYF

v_call: TRBV5-1
clone_size: few
cdr3_length: 18
cdr3_aa: CASSHRLTSGIGKNIQYF

v_call: TRBV7-9
clone_size: .
cdr3_length: 14
cdr3_aa: CASSPRVGFYGYTF

v_call: TRBV7-6
clone_size: few
cdr3_length: 16
cdr3_aa: CASSLGTGLTGQPQHF

v_call: TRBV20-1
clone_size: few
cdr3_length: 15
cdr3_aa: CSAPQSGRGTYEQYF

v_call: TRBV5-1
clone_size: few
cdr3_length: 12
cdr3_aa: CASSLAGEKLFF

v_call: TRBV20-1
clone_size: many
cdr3_length: 14
cdr3_aa: CSARSGTSDYEQYF

v_call: TRBV18
clone_size: .
cdr3_length: 15
cdr3_aa: CASSLQGAEGQPQHF

v_call: TRBV5-1
clone_size: .
cdr3_length: 13
cdr3_aa: CASSLLERETQYF

v_call: TRBV5-1
clone_size: .
cdr3_length: 17
cdr3_aa: CASSLKEARAGPYEQYF

v_call: TRBV29-1
clone_size: few
cdr3_length: 12
cdr3_aa: CSVARENQPQHF

v_call: TRBV6-6
clone_size: .
cdr3_length: 16
cdr3_aa: CASSKGQALYQETQYF

v_call: TRBV14
clone_size: .
cdr3_length: 16
cdr3_aa: CAGSFRGAPPWDTQYF

v_call: TRBV2
clone_size: .
cdr3_length: 16
cdr3_aa: CASGGGGLPSYNEQFF

v_call: TRBV27
clone_size: few
cdr3_length: 12
cdr3_aa: CASSLPWGEAFF

v_call: TRBV7-2
clone_size: few
cdr3_length: 19
cdr3_aa: CASSLRRHGETSGSHTQYF

v_call: TRBV5-5
clone_size: .
cdr3_length: 18
cdr3_aa: CASSLRDRPLSGANVLTF

v_call: TRBV20-1
clone_size: .
cdr3_length: 11
cdr3_aa: CSARDSLLLFF

v_call: TRBV6-1
clone_size: .
cdr3_length: 16
cdr3_aa: CASTARGREGRETQCF

v_call: TRBV10-3
clone_size: many
cdr3_length: 17
cdr3_aa: CAISERSPSTGGETQYF

v_call: TRBV11-2
clone_size: few
cdr3_length: 14
cdr3_aa: CASSFSSGSEQQYF

v_call: TRBV6-1
clone_size: .
cdr3_length: 19
cdr3_aa: CASSGGTGALSSGANVLTF

v_call: TRBV12-3/TRBV12-4
clone_size: few
cdr3_length: 14
cdr3_aa: CASIYGGTHRGQYF

v_call: TRBV4-1
clone_size: few
cdr3_length: 17
cdr3_aa: CASSQLTGASGSYEQYF

v_call: TRBV28
clone_size: .
cdr3_length: 16
cdr3_aa: CASSFSAPGGTDTQYF

v_call: TRBV2
clone_size: .
cdr3_length: 13
cdr3_aa: CASRQGLNQPQHF

v_call: TRBV15
clone_size: many
cdr3_length: 13
cdr3_aa: CATSRRTSMEQFF

v_call: TRBV27
clone_size: few
cdr3_length: 14
cdr3_aa: CASRMAGSYQPQHF

v_call: TRBV20-1
clone_size: .
cdr3_length: 12
cdr3_aa: CSATVRLSSYTF

v_call: TRBV5-1
clone_size: many
cdr3_length: 13
cdr3_aa: CASSLSGANEQFF

v_call: TRBV18
clone_size: .
cdr3_length: 15
cdr3_aa: CASSPGTQLYNEQFF

v_call: TRBV10-2
clone_size: .
cdr3_length: 13
cdr3_aa: CASTLEMGNEQYF

v_call: TRBV20-1
clone_size: .
cdr3_length: 15
cdr3_aa: CSAQRPGPGANVLTF

v_call: TRBV6-5
clone_size: .
cdr3_length: 14
cdr3_aa: CASSRGNIQETQYF

v_call: TRBV7-9
clone_size: .
cdr3_length: 13
cdr3_aa: CASSLASPTEAFF

v_call: TRBV5-4
clone_size: few
cdr3_length: 14
cdr3_aa: CASSMRTSKETQYF

v_call: TRBV7-2
clone_size: .
cdr3_length: 15
cdr3_aa: CASSLASRGGEKLFF

v_call: TRBV6-2/TRBV6-3
clone_size: .
cdr3_length: 14
cdr3_aa: CASSLTGPLYGYTF

v_call: TRBV27
clone_size: .
cdr3_length: 15
cdr3_aa: CASSPQTGMAYEQYF

v_call: TRBV13
clone_size: many
cdr3_length: 14
cdr3_aa: CASSLGRGLETQYF

v_call: TRBV18
clone_size: .
cdr3_length: 14
cdr3_aa: CASSLSQNINEQYF

v_call: TRBV6-1
clone_size: few
cdr3_length: 13
cdr3_aa: CASSENGGTEAFF

v_call: TRBV27
clone_size: .
cdr3_length: 14
cdr3_aa: CASSLVTGGEKRFF

v_call: TRBV5-1
clone_size: .
cdr3_length: 15
cdr3_aa: CASSLMRGTNEKLFF

v_call: TRBV3-1
clone_size: .
cdr3_length: 12
cdr3_aa: CASSQGGHEWFF

v_call: TRBV4-1
clone_size: few
cdr3_length: 14
cdr3_aa: CASSQVPHDATYTF

v_call: TRBV7-9
clone_size: .
cdr3_length: 15
cdr3_aa: CASSQGRTGFSPRHF

v_call: TRBV30
clone_size: once
cdr3_length: 13
cdr3_aa: CAWSPGANTESFF